This T cell receptor (beta chain) is from a study of B cell selection in AIRE deficiency. Study-level results: Healthy Tconv contained roughly two fifths of shared healthy Treg sequences; only TCRbeta sequenced.

Sorted regulatory T cells were CD4-positive, CD25-high and CD127-low or negative. With respect to this clone: The antigen is not known.

In the original workflow: Patients' Tregs yielded 58,000 or so distinct TCRbeta sequences; donors' about 1x10^5. Profiled with immunoSEQ multiplex PCR; TCRdb holds only in-frame clones, not every one. V and J calls plus clone size are reproduced from that table; the DNA served to infer D and trimming. The profile shows roughly 24,000 clones, about 92% of them singletons. The CDR3 sequence is 15 residues long. The ends were cut back, 5 bases at V and 1 base at J, with 12 bases in the middle. Germline values: CDR1 SEHNR, CDR2 FQNEAQ (reference sequence). The chain recombines TRBV7-9 with TRBJ2-1; possibly TRBD2 for D (6 bases). The sample taken for sequencing was CD4+CD25+ Tregs sorted from PBMCs. The source is a human donor in good health. Written as DNA, the CDR3 is TGTGCCAGCAGCCCCGGGACTCTTTCCTACAATGAGCAGTTCTTC. Translation gives CASSPGTLSYNEQFF.